One and the same sample provided the 7 T cell receptor beta chains below, sequenced in a study of blood T cell repertoires in COVID-19. Measured with immunoSEQ multiplex PCR; TCRdb has only the in-frame clones, and not every one. The top ten hold roughly 10% of the sample, which has about 97,000 clones, about 87% seen once. The sequenced sample was peripheral blood. The source of these receptors is a woman in her 30s with acute or convalescent COVID-19.

The rearrangement uses TRBV28 and TRBJ2-6, with D possibly matching TRBD2 (6 bases). CDR3 length equals 15 residues. The germline V and J ends were trimmed by 3 bases and 4 bases, with 10 bases remaining between them. The V gene's germline CDR1 is MDHEN and CDR2 SYDVKM. The CDR3 bases are TGTGCCAGCAGTTTGGGGGGAGCCGGGGCCAACGTCCTGACTTTC. This gives the protein CASSLGGAGANVLTF.

The rearrangement joins TRBV28 to TRBJ1-1; TRBD1 matches 7 bases. Losses at the gene ends were 3 bases for V and 1 base for J; bases not matched to a gene: 11. Germline V CDR1 and CDR2: MDHEN, SYDVKM. There are 17 residues in the CDR3. CDR3 bases: TGTGCCAGCAGTTTCTCCCTCGGGGCAGGGGGGAACACTGAAGCTTTCTTT. Its protein product is CASSFSLGAGGNTEAFF.

The rearrangement uses TRBV5-4 and TRBJ1-2; a possible D gene is TRBD1 (5 bases). V lost 0 bases to trimming and J lost 3 bases, with 9 bases between them. Germline V gene data show CDR1 as SGHNT and CDR2 as YYREEE (reference sequence). This CDR3 is 14 amino acids long. This CDR3 is CASSLGQGYYGYTF. DNA for the CDR3: TGTGCCAGCAGCTTGGGTCAGGGTTACTATGGCTACACCTTC.

The chain has TRBV10-3 and TRBJ1-5; no definite D call. Germline V gene data show CDR1 as ENHRY and CDR2 as SYGVKD. Deletions cut 3 bases from V and 5 bases from J, with 11 bases between. The CDR3 has 14 amino acids. The CDR3 nucleotides read TGTGCCATCAGTGAATATCGGGGAGATCAGCCCCAGCATTTT. The encoded protein is CAISEYRGDQPQHF.

The CDR3 loop reads CASSLGTGRDEKLFF. The CDR3 DNA reads TGTGCCAGCTCACTCGGGACAGGAAGAGACGAAAAACTGTTTTTT. The V gene is TRBV18, the J gene TRBJ1-4, with 8 bases fitting TRBD1. The CDR3 covers 15 residues. The germline V gene has CDR1 KGHSH and CDR2 LQKENI. J lost 8 bases, V lost 4 bases, and 9 bases had no gene match.

This chain uses TRBV7-8 with TRBJ1-3; the D gene is possibly TRBD1 (6 bases). CDR3 length: 14 amino acids. V shed 3 bases and J shed 0 bases, with 6 bases lying between them. CDR1 and CDR2 (germline): SGHVS, FQNEAQ. CDR3 residues: CASSLTGSGNTIYF. CDR3 in DNA: TGTGCCAGCAGCTTGACAGGCTCTGGAAACACCATATATTTT.

The gene calls are TRBV29-1 and TRBJ2-2, with no clear D. The CDR3 is 12 amino acids. Germline assignment: CDR1 SQVTM and CDR2 ANQGSEA. V gave up 6 bases and J gave up 4 bases, with 9 bases separating them. The CDR3 coding sequence is TGCAGCGTCGGGTGGCCCACCGGGGAGCTGTTTTTT. Translated: CSVGWPTGELFF.